The 2 T cell receptor beta chains in this list originate from one sample, sequenced in a study of T cell responses to AZD1222 COVID-19 vaccine. Sequencing used immunoSEQ multiplex PCR; TCRdb keeps in-frame clones, though not all of them. The table includes roughly 120,000 clones, more than 85% detected once. Sequenced here: peripheral blood, sampled on day 0 of AZD1222 vaccination. All receptors derive from an adult in good health.

J is TRBJ1-2 and V is TRBV15, with 11 bases identical to TRBD1. J gave up 7 bases and V 5 bases, and 9 bases lay outside the gene matches. CDR3 length: 15 residues. Germline V gene lookup returns CDR1 LNHNV and CDR2 YYDKDF (reference sequence). CDR3 sequence reads: CATSEPDRGRGGYTF. DNA for the CDR3: TGTGCCACCAGCGAGCCGGACAGGGGGCGAGGTGGCTACACCTTC.

This clone was picked up a small number of times. This chain links TRBV14 with TRBJ2-7; 7 bases agree with TRBD2. Germline loops: CDR1 SGHDN, CDR2 FVKESK. The CDR3 extends over 17 amino acids. The V segment lost 2 bases and the J segment 5 bases; nucleotides outside the gene matches: 15. The CDR3 reads CASSQPWPERGSHEQYF. In DNA form, the CDR3 reads TGTGCCAGCAGCCAACCTTGGCCGGAGCGGGGTTCTCACGAGCAGTACTTC.